The clone carrying this TCR beta chain was recorded many times. The antigen is unknown. Different DNA sequences within this sample yield the same CDR3. Germline CDR1 LGHDT, CDR2 YNNKEL (reference sequence). V was pared by 3 bases and J by 2 bases, with 14 bases between. CDR3 length equals 16 residues. Prior to thyroid surgery, none of the patients had received any treatment. Authors' processing steps: In papillary thyroid cancer, a distant-metastasis classifier was built using CDR3 differences across clinicopathological groups. TCRdb re-called clones via MiXCR from the PCR reads. The V and J calls reflect TCRdb's pipeline rather than the authors' work. The table shows about 82,000 clones, with around 13% occurring only once. The sample belongs to a study of metastatic and nonmetastatic thyroid tumors. Background on the study: A comparison of repertoires was made across blood and tumor or nodule tissue from malignant and benign thyroid patients.

Findings and caveats of the study: Significantly higher TCR beta diversity was reportedly seen in malignant thyroid tumors than benign nodules, in blood and tumor.

The sample comprised tumor tissue. The chain couples TRBV3-1 to TRBJ2-1; possible D gene TRBD2, 6 bases. This TCR was recovered from a female donor with papillary thyroid cancer or a benign thyroid nodule (not recorded which). Some clones in this sample may be carry-over from other donors' samples. CDR3 region: CASSQGGGSPYNEQFF. DNA of the CDR3: TGTGCCAGCAGCCAGGGAGGTGGATCGCCCTACAATGAGCAGTTCTTC.